A single sample gave rise to the 2 T cell receptor beta chains below, sequenced in a study of T cell responses to AZD1222 COVID-19 vaccine. Measured with immunoSEQ multiplex PCR; TCRdb has only the in-frame clones, and not every one. This sample has 90,000 to 150,000 clones; approximately 90% occur once, and the top ten carry about 12%. The starting material was peripheral blood, obtained on day 0 of AZD1222 vaccination. All receptors come from an adult in good health.

This clone was counted only a few times. The J gene is TRBJ2-7, the V gene TRBV19; D is possibly TRBD1 (7 bases). The CDR3 contains 17 residues. The ends were cut back, 6 bases at V and 1 base at J, with 22 bases in the middle. Per the germline V gene, CDR1 is LNHDA and CDR2 is SQIVND (reference sequence). The CDR3, as DNA: TGTGCCAGTAGCCTTGGCGCTCGACAGGGAGGATCCTACGAGCAGTACTTC. Amino acids: CASSLGARQGGSYEQYF.

CDR3 loop: CASSTGTGLGYGYTF. CDR3 bases: TGTGCCAGCAGTACCGGTACAGGGCTGGGCTATGGCTACACCTTC. The chain recombines TRBV2 with TRBJ1-2, with D possibly matching TRBD1 (6 bases). CDR3 size: 15 residues. The V gene's germline CDR1 is SNHLY and CDR2 FYNNEI. The V end lost 5 bases, the J end lost 4 bases, and 17 bases lay between the germline ends.